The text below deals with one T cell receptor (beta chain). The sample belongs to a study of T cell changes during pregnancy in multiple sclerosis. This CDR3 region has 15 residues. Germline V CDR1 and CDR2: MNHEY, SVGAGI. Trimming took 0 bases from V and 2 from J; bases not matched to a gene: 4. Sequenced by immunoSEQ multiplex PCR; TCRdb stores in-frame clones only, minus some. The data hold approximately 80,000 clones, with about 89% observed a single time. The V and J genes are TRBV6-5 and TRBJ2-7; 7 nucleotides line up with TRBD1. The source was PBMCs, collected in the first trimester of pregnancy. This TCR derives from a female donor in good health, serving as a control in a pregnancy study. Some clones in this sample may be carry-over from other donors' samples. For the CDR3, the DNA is TGTGCCAGCAGTTACTCGAGGGGGCGGGCCTACGAGCAGTACTTC. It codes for CASSYSRGRAYEQYF.